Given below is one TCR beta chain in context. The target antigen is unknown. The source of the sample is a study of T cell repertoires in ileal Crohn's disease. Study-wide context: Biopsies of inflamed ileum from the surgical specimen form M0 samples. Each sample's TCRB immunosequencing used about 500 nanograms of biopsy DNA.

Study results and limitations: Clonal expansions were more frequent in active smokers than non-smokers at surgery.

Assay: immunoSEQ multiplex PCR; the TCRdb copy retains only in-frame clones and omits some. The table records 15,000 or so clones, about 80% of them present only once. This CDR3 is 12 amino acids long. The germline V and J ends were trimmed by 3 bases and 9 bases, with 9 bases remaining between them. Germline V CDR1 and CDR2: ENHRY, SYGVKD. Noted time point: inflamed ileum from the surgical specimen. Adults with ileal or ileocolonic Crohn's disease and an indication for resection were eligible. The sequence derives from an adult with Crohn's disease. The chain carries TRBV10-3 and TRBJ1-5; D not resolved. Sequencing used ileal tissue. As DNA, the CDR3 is TGTGCCATCAGTGACGTAGAGGGGCCCCAGCATTTT. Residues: CAISDVEGPQHF.